These T cell receptor beta chains were read from a single sample in a study of T-cell reconstitution after alpha-beta-depleted transplantation in children. Each CDR3 protein is one row after TCRdb ran MiXCR on the PCR reads. The sample has over 85,000 distinct CDR3 sequences; less than 6% are singletons. Sequencing was performed on PBMCs, mostly from graft donor cells, taken 60 days after TCRalphabeta/CD19-depleted stem cell transplant. The receptors originated from a female patient aged 2-15 years who had a stem cell transplant for Fanconi anemia, so the T cells may come from the graft donor. Both conserved end residues are part of each CDR3. D genes are given only for firm matches. Clone size appears in some rows only: once, few, many, or a class for an expanded clone.

CDR3aa: CASSLSFTGEGEQYF
CDR3nt: TGTGCCAGCAGTTTAAGTTTCACAGGGGAAGGGGAGCAGTACTTC
j_gene: TRBJ2-7
d_gene: TRBD1
v_gene: TRBV12-3/TRBV12-4
abundance: many

CDR3aa: CASSFLSGTENSPLHF
CDR3nt: TGTGCCAGCAGTTTCCTGTCCGGGACAGAAAATTCACCCCTCCACTTT
j_gene: TRBJ1-6
d_gene: TRBD1
v_gene: TRBV12-3/TRBV12-4
abundance: many

CDR3aa: CASKMNTGELFF
CDR3nt: TGTGCCAGTAAGATGAACACCGGGGAGCTGTTTTTT
j_gene: TRBJ2-2
d_gene: NA
v_gene: TRBV5-4
abundance: few

CDR3aa: CASSNQGTDPGPNTEAFF
CDR3nt: TGTGCCAGCAGCAACCAGGGGACAGACCCTGGGCCTAACACTGAAGCTTTCTTT
j_gene: TRBJ1-1
d_gene: TRBD1
v_gene: TRBV5-6
abundance: few

CDR3aa: CASKKGQNTEAFF
CDR3nt: TGTGCCAGCAAAAAGGGACAGAACACTGAAGCTTTCTTT
j_gene: TRBJ1-1
d_gene: NA
v_gene: TRBV6-1
abundance: few

CDR3aa: CASSPVIQQGSEQYF
CDR3nt: TGTGCCAGCTCACCGGTGATTCAACAGGGAAGCGAGCAGTACTTC
j_gene: TRBJ2-7
d_gene: NA
v_gene: TRBV18
abundance: many

CDR3aa: CATSAPTSLDEQFF
CDR3nt: TGTGCCACCAGTGCCCCGACTAGTTTGGATGAGCAGTTCTTC
j_gene: TRBJ2-1
d_gene: NA
v_gene: TRBV24-1
abundance: many

CDR3aa: CASIHPALRLAGLIYEQYF
CDR3nt: TGTGCCAGCATCCACCCGGCACTCAGACTAGCGGGGTTGATCTACGAGCAGTACTTC
j_gene: TRBJ2-7
d_gene: TRBD2
v_gene: TRBV12-3/TRBV12-4
abundance: many

CDR3aa: CASSFYRGEAFF
CDR3nt: TGTGCCAGCAGTTTTTACAGGGGAGAAGCTTTCTTT
j_gene: TRBJ1-1
d_gene: TRBD1
v_gene: TRBV12-3/TRBV12-4
abundance: NA

CDR3aa: CSASTVDRGSSPLHF
CDR3nt: TGCAGTGCTAGTACCGTCGACAGGGGCAGTTCACCCCTCCACTTT
j_gene: TRBJ1-6
d_gene: TRBD1
v_gene: TRBV20-1
abundance: many

CDR3aa: CASSLAGAPVMNTEAFF
CDR3nt: TGCGCCAGCAGCTTGGCGGGGGCACCGGTCATGAACACTGAAGCTTTCTTT
j_gene: TRBJ1-1
d_gene: NA
v_gene: TRBV5-1
abundance: many

CDR3aa: CSAMTSGSYTGELFF
CDR3nt: TGCAGTGCAATGACTAGCGGGAGTTACACCGGGGAGCTGTTTTTT
j_gene: TRBJ2-2
d_gene: TRBD2
v_gene: TRBV20-1
abundance: many

CDR3aa: CASSFRDSLYNEQFF
CDR3nt: TGTGCCAGCAGTTTCCGGGACAGCCTTTACAATGAGCAGTTCTTC
j_gene: TRBJ2-1
d_gene: TRBD1
v_gene: TRBV12-3/TRBV12-4
abundance: many

CDR3aa: CASREGAQDTQYF
CDR3nt: TGTGCCAGCAGAGAGGGGGCACAAGATACGCAGTATTTT
j_gene: TRBJ2-3
d_gene: TRBD1
v_gene: TRBV28
abundance: many

CDR3aa: CASSDDYANEQFF
CDR3nt: TGTGCCAGCAGTGATGACTACGCCAATGAGCAGTTCTTC
j_gene: TRBJ2-1
d_gene: NA
v_gene: TRBV12-3/TRBV12-4
abundance: many

CDR3aa: CASSELGGNRGRGGYTF
CDR3nt: TGTGCCAGCAGTGAACTCGGAGGAAACAGGGGGCGAGGCGGCTACACCTTC
j_gene: TRBJ1-2
d_gene: TRBD1
v_gene: TRBV6-1
abundance: NA

CDR3aa: CASRQTGAIYEQYF
CDR3nt: TGTGCCAGCAGGCAGACAGGGGCGATCTACGAGCAGTACTTC
j_gene: TRBJ2-7
d_gene: TRBD1
v_gene: TRBV3-1
abundance: many

CDR3aa: CSARDAYRGRSDTQYF
CDR3nt: TGCAGTGCTAGAGACGCTTACAGGGGGCGCTCAGATACGCAGTATTTT
j_gene: TRBJ2-3
d_gene: TRBD1
v_gene: TRBV20-1
abundance: many

CDR3aa: CASSLGRHYEQYF
CDR3nt: TGCGCCAGCAGCTTGGGCAGGCACTACGAGCAGTACTTC
j_gene: TRBJ2-7
d_gene: NA
v_gene: TRBV5-1
abundance: NA

CDR3aa: CASSQEGRGLYEQYF
CDR3nt: TGTGCCAGCAGCCAAGAGGGCAGGGGGCTCTACGAGCAGTACTTC
j_gene: TRBJ2-7
d_gene: TRBD1
v_gene: TRBV14
abundance: NA